This TCR beta chain was observed in a study of blood T cell repertoires in COVID-19. For the study at large: Samples representing acute and convalescent COVID-19 were sourced from the United States, Italy and Spain. PBMCs, B-cell-depleted T cells, or T cells were the source of the cDNA or gDNA that made up the material.

Clinical history as reported by participants underpinned cohort assignment. The authors' processing: Researchers report that nucleated cell counts were estimated from reference gene primer amplification. TCRdb keeps only in-frame clones here, not all; method: immunoSEQ multiplex PCR. V and J calls and clone size are those listed in that table; D and trimming were worked out from the DNA. The table has approximately 240,000 clones, roughly 87% seen once. Germline CDR1 and CDR2: SEHNR and FQNEAQ (reference sequence). Unmatched junction bases numbered 16, after V lost 3 bases and J lost 1 base. CDR3 length: 19 amino acids.

The genes are TRBV7-9 and TRBJ2-5, with 8 bases aligning to TRBD1. The specimen sequenced was PBMCs or T cells enriched from blood (not recorded which). The receptor's source is a woman aged 25 to 39 with acute COVID-19. The CDR3 region is CASSFRDRGVHTFQETQYF. In DNA form, the CDR3 reads TGTGCCAGCAGCTTCCGAGACAGGGGTGTACATACCTTCCAAGAGACCCAGTACTTC. Filled out from reference TRBV7-9 and TRBJ2-5, the complete variable domain reads DTGVSQNPRHKITKRGQNVTFRCDPISEHNRLYWYRQTLGQGPEFLTYFQNEAQLEKSRLLSDRFSAERPKGSFSTLEIQRTEQGDSAMYLCASSFRDRGVHTFQETQYFGPGTRLLVL.